A single TCR beta chain is shown here with its context. This clone was recorded only once. Its antigen remains unidentified. The record has no base qualities; no much larger clone is one base away. V was cut back by 4 bases and J by 7 bases, leaving a gap of 14 bases between them. From the cysteine through the phenylalanine, the CDR3 covers 13 amino acids. Kept here is only the CDR3 DNA, which spans 39 bases and is read in frame from base 1. Reading the germline V gene gives CDR1 SGHTS and CDR2 YDEGEE. The sample originates from a study of blood T cell repertoires in COVID-19 (TCRdb year 2020). Notes on the research overall: The collaborator samples originated in the United States, Italy and Spain and spanned the acute and convalescent phases of COVID-19. The prospective study material was composed of cDNA or gDNA derived from T cells, B-cell-depleted T cells, or PBMCs. Deeply sampled blood TCRbeta repertoires from subjects exposed to, actively infected with, or recovered from COVID-19 were included in the dataset. A freely available public database, intended as a resource for researchers studying the immune response to SARS-CoV-2, is where the repertoires were released. The samples were drawn from the first 160 participants of the ongoing ImmuneRACE study and from some 1,300 subjects provided by 6 global collaborators. The sample metadata nearly always contained a de-identified subject ID, COVID-19 status, age in years and sex. HLA class I and class II types, where available, came from metadata supplied by the sample provider rather than from assay-based typing. Beyond this particular receptor, the publication reports: Clinical and demographic metadata were provided uncurated, with the amount varying by source and participant.

TCRbeta CDR3 regions were amplified from genomic DNA by means of the immunoSEQ Assay, a bias-controlled multiplex PCR. The original methods were these. Within the assay, amplification of reference gene primers was used to estimate how many nucleated cells each sample contained. To quantify the absolute abundance of each unique TCRbeta CDR3 rearrangement, sequence reads were collapsed and filtered. For each sample, productive Simpson clonality was calculated as the square root of Simpson's diversity index over productive rearrangements. TCRdb took over this immuneACCESS table, retaining in-frame rearrangements with V and J assigned. Such tables are incomplete; in checked studies, under half of the missing clones stem from an unresolved V gene, and the remainder is unexplained. That table supplies the V and J calls and clone size; D and trimming were determined from the DNA. The sample table lists around 200,000 clones, 85% of them with a count of one. The ten largest clonotypes hold about 17% of the sample.

Participants in the prospective study were aged about 18 to 95 years, lived in some 24 United States geographic areas, and enrolled through a virtual design. To assign participants to cohorts, the prospective study relied on clinical history that participants themselves reported in a screening survey and a study questionnaire. For ImmuneRACE Cohort 3, a participant was defined as recovered based on two consecutive negative NP/OP PCR tests, clearance by a healthcare professional, or resolution of symptoms. In the prospective study, whole blood, serum and a nasopharyngeal or oropharyngeal swab were collected from each participant by mobile phlebotomists. Participants in the prospective study had the option to provide additional blood draws and questionnaires over a roughly 2-month period. Before DNA extraction, blood samples from the prospective study were shipped at room temperature or frozen.

This sequence was found in a man in his forties or fifties who had recovered from COVID-19. The specimen was PBMCs or T cells enriched from blood (not recorded which). The chain is made from TRBV5-8 and TRBJ1-2, with TRBD1 as a weak D call on 6 bases. The nucleotide sequence reads TGTGCCAGCAGCAAGACAGGAAGTTTTGGCTACACCTTC. Translation gives CASSKTGSFGYTF. The reference TRBV5-8 and TRBJ1-2 proteins fill in what lies around the CDR3, so the full variable domain reads EAGVTQSPTHLIKTRGQQATLRCSPISGHTSVYWYQQALGLGLQFLLWYDEGEERNRGNFPPRFSGRQFPNYSSELNVNALELEDSALYLCASSKTGSFGYTFGSGTRLTVV.